Reported below is one T cell receptor beta chain. Its antigen is unknown. Specified time point: newly diagnosed GD, antithyroid drugs for less than 3 months. There was RNA extracted from PBMCs, and the TCR library was made from it. Looked up from germline, CDR1 is LGHDT and CDR2 is YNNKEL (reference sequence). CDR3 length: 11 residues. V gave up 9 bases and J gave up 3 bases, with 9 bases separating them. The data derive from a study of regulatory T cells in long-lasting Graves disease. Study-level points and caveats: Among the persistent patients, 2,741 public clonotypes were shared, more than the 966 shared among new patients. Persistent disease was associated with favored TRBV28 usage and with favored use of TRBJ1-2 and TRBJ2-5.

Researchers made TCR beta libraries by using iRepertoire HTBI primers and running Arm-PCR on CDR3 regions. MiXCR, run by TCRdb on the multiplex PCR reads, gives a single entry per CDR3 protein. The sample includes hundreds of thousands of distinct CDR3 sequences, less than 20% of them seen just once. These data were also reused for a study on T cells in Graves' hyperthyroidism and ophthalmopathy. From that study: The HTBI primer set served for first-round RT-PCR of the TCR CDR3. The model anticipated ophthalmopathy a median approximately six months pre-onset.

The sequencing used peripheral blood mononuclear cells (PBMCs), collected at new diagnosis, from a patient treated with antithyroid drugs. J is TRBJ2-7 and V is TRBV3-1; D call uncertain. This TCR was recovered from a woman in her 30s with Graves disease. CDR3 sequence: CASQSRYEQYF. For the CDR3, the DNA is TGTGCCAGTCAAAGCCGCTACGAGCAGTACTTC.